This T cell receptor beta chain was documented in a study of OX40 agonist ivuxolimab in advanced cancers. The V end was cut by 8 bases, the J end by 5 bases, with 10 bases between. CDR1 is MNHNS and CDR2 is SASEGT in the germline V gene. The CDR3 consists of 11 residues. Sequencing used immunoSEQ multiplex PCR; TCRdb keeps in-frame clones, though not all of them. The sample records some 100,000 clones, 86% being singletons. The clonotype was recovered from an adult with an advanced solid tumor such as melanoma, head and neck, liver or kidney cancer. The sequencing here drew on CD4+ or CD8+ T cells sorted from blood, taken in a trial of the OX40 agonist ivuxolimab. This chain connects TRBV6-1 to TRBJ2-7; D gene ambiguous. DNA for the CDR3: TGTGCCAGCGGGCGGTTCAACGAGCAGTACTTC. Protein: CASGRFNEQYF.